The rows below give T cell receptor beta chains drawn from one sample of a study of T cell responses to AZD1222 COVID-19 vaccine. This table comes from immunoSEQ multiplex PCR, and its TCRdb copy is limited to in-frame clones, with some not included. The data hold 95,000 to 150,000 clones, with about 90% observed a single time. The starting material was peripheral blood, obtained 28 days after the second AZD1222 dose. The source is an adult who received the AZD1222 COVID-19 vaccine. The CDR3 runs from the conserved cysteine through the conserved F or W. Each record gives: V gene, CDR3 protein.

TRBV5-1	CASSQSGDRNTIYF
TRBV11-1	CASRPLGGPYGYTF
TRBV14	CASSLAGTGRGYNEQFF
TRBV18	CASSPGPGDEQFF
TRBV7-2	CASSLGTRGGSGYTF
TRBV6-5	CASSYSIGTAGPQHF
TRBV5-1	CASSLSAYLVSVTDTQYF
TRBV11-2	CASSPRGREDYGYTF
TRBV25-1	CASSEGQGATNEQFF
TRBV19	CASSIVGSNTEAFF
TRBV2	CASSSSWENEKLFF
TRBV3-1/TRBV3-2	CASSHPGTGHSYEQYF
TRBV28	CASSSSPLARGQGAYEQYF
TRBV18	CASSPIQVAQPQHF
TRBV10-3	CAISSFYEQYF
TRBV28	CASSLWGTGISNQPQHF
TRBV13	CASSLTSLTGELFF
TRBV3-1/TRBV3-2	CASSQGQGRETQYF
TRBV4-2	CASSLGTSGTYEQYF
TRBV28	CASSRGDRVVTGELFF
TRBV11-1	CASSLSTDQPQHF
TRBV9	CASSVGTDYGYTF
TRBV7-9	CASSQTSGSTDTQYF
TRBV29-1	CSVDVGALGNEKLFF
TRBV5-4	CASSNDRGNTEAFF
TRBV3-1/TRBV3-2	CASSQSDGRSYTF
TRBV3-1/TRBV3-2	CASSQAPNQPQHF
TRBV2	CASSEVVTAQPQHF
TRBV29-1	CSATGTPTTLGSEQYF
TRBV27	CASSLSYGGPSTDTQYF
TRBV6-5	CAIRPGLGSDEQYF
TRBV15	CATSRGDGRALWAKNIQYF
TRBV2	CASCTFSTDTQYF
TRBV5-3	CARIRGGRDEQYF
TRBV7-9	CASSNQGVQAYGYTF
TRBV27	CASSWRERETQYF
TRBV24-1	CATATGFTDTQYF
TRBV18	CASSPRIGKERNTEAFF
TRBV5-6	CASSPLAGVSDTQYF
TRBV25-1	CATSEGGKKEKLFF
TRBV11-3	CASSLSPSGNTIYF
TRBV27	CASSLLNNLEQYF
TRBV18	CASSPPTGIRGVTEAFF
TRBV5-1	CASSLGVSDRESNYGYTF
TRBV27	CASSLLFGRNEQFF
TRBV28	CASSPSRGGTQYF